The T cell receptor (beta chain) under discussion was sequenced for a study of blood T cell repertoires in COVID-19. Whole-study context: Collection of acute and convalescent COVID-19 samples took place in the United States, Italy and Spain.

TCRdb keeps only in-frame clones here, not all; method: immunoSEQ multiplex PCR. The sample holds over 70,000 clones, roughly 84% seen once. V gave up 6 bases and J gave up 5 bases, with 20 bases separating them. The CDR3 spans 16 residues. This clonotype was sampled from a human donor in a cohort sampled during active COVID-19. The sample consisted of peripheral blood. V usage is TRBV23-1 and J usage is TRBJ1-5; no definite D call. TRBV23-1 is annotated as an ORF whose role is uncertain. The CDR3 DNA reads as TGCGCCAGCAGACGATCGACAACCGGGAGGGATCAGCCCCAGCATTTT. Amino acids: CASRRSTTGRDQPQHF.